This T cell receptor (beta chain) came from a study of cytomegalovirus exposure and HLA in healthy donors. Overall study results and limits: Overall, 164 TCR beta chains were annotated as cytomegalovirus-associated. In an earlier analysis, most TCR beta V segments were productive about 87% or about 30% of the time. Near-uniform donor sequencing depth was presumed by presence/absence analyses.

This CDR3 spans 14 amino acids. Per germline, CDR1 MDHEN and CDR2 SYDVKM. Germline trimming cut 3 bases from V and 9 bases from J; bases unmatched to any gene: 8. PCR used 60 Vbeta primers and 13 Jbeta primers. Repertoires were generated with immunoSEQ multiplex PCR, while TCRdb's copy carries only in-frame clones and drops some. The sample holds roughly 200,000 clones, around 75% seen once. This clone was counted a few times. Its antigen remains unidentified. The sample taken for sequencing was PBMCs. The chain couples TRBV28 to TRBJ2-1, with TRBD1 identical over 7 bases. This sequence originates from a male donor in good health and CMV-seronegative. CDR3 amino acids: CASSLRGPLAEQFF. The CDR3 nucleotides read TGTGCCAGCAGTTTGAGGGGGCCTTTGGCTGAGCAGTTCTTC.